The rows below give T cell receptor beta chains drawn from one sample of a study of blood T cell repertoires in COVID-19. Clones were read by immunoSEQ multiplex PCR, and TCRdb kept only the in-frame ones, dropping some. The sample shows some 83,000 clones, roughly nine tenths of them seen only once. Specimen: peripheral blood. All receptors come from a woman of 80 years or more with active or convalescent COVID-19. Each CDR3 is given with its conserved first and last residue. D genes are given only for firm matches. Only part of the rows carry a size: once, few, many, or a class if the clone is expanded.

. | TRBJ2-2 | medium-sized | TRBV4-1 | CASSQQDILTGELFF | TGCGCCAGCAGCCAACAGGACATCCTGACCGGGGAGCTGTTTTTT
TRBD2 | TRBJ2-7 | . | TRBV30 | CAWDFGAGVSEQYF | TGTGCCTGGGACTTTGGGGCGGGAGTCTCCGAGCAGTACTTC
. | TRBJ1-1 | . | TRBV5-5 | CASSLRDEAFF | TGTGCCAGCAGCTTGCGGGATGAAGCTTTCTTT
TRBD1 | TRBJ2-7 | few | TRBV25-1 | CASRSRGHSSYEQYF | TGTGCCAGCAGATCCAGGGGGCATAGCTCCTACGAGCAGTACTTC
TRBD1 | TRBJ2-6 | . | TRBV5-1 | CASSLGQGAPGANVLTF | TGCGCCAGCAGCTTGGGACAGGGGGCGCCCGGGGCCAACGTCCTGACTTTC
. | TRBJ1-1 | . | TRBV5-4 | CASSFPWGDTEAFF | TGTGCCAGCAGCTTCCCTTGGGGGGACACTGAAGCTTTCTTT
TRBD2 | TRBJ2-7 | . | TRBV3-1/TRBV3-2 | CASKGRLAGGRYEQYF | TGTGCCAGCAAGGGGCGACTAGCGGGGGGTCGGTACGAGCAGTACTTC
TRBD1 | TRBJ1-6 | once | TRBV28 | CASSGAGQGDSPLHF | TGTGCCAGCAGTGGAGCCGGACAGGGAGATTCACCCCTCCACTTT
. | TRBJ2-7 | once | TRBV6-6 | CAVQRSPYEQYF | TGTGCCGTCCAACGGTCCCCCTACGAGCAGTACTTC
. | TRBJ1-1 | . | TRBV7-9 | CASSLASSGLGATNTEAFF | TGTGCCAGCAGCTTAGCCAGTTCGGGTCTGGGGGCGACGAACACTGAAGCTTTCTTT
. | TRBJ1-6 | . | TRBV28 | CASRTGKGNSPLHF | TGTGCCAGCAGAACAGGGAAAGGGAATTCACCCCTCCACTTT
. | TRBJ1-6 | . | TRBV19 | CASSIEGRGNSPLHF | TGTGCCAGTAGTATAGAGGGGCGCGGTAATTCACCCCTCCACTTT
. | TRBJ1-4 | . | TRBV19 | CASSNGQRGEKLFF | TGTGCCAGTAGTAACGGTCAGCGCGGGGAAAAACTGTTTTTT
. | TRBJ1-2 | . | TRBV24-1 | CATSDHDILHGYTF | TGTGCCACCAGTGACCATGACATTTTGCATGGCTACACCTTC
. | TRBJ1-3 | . | TRBV30 | CAWSATRGTIYF | TGTGCCTGGAGTGCCACCCGGGGCACCATATATTTT
. | TRBJ2-3 | . | TRBV6-5 | CASSSPGTDTQYF | TGTGCCAGCAGTTCCCCGGGCACAGATACGCAGTATTTT
. | TRBJ1-4 | . | TRBV28 | CATNQGWGEKLFF | TGTGCTACCAACCAGGGGTGGGGTGAAAAACTGTTTTTT
. | TRBJ2-2 | . | TRBV27 | CASRPPRRANTGELFF | TGTGCCAGCAGACCCCCCAGGCGGGCGAACACCGGGGAGCTGTTTTTT
. | TRBJ2-5 | . | TRBV28 | CASSEGRKETQYF | TGTGCCAGCAGTGAGGGTAGAAAAGAGACCCAGTACTTC
. | TRBJ1-1 | . | TRBV5-1 | CASSLGSQGEAFF | TGCGCCAGCAGCTTGGGCTCTCAGGGTGAAGCTTTCTTT
TRBD1 | TRBJ2-6 | . | TRBV30 | CAWSLQGAGGANVLTF | TGTGCCTGGAGTTTACAGGGGGCAGGGGGGGCCAACGTCCTGACTTTC
TRBD2 | TRBJ2-1 | . | TRBV4-1 | CASSQVALAGGPRIF | TGCGCCAGCAGCCAAGTCGCGCTAGCGGGAGGGCCTCGGATCTTC
TRBD1 | TRBJ1-1 | once | TRBV30 | CACSETGGAFF | TGTGCCTGTTCTGAGACAGGGGGAGCTTTCTTT
. | TRBJ2-7 | . | TRBV12-3/TRBV12-4 | CASSLTGNEQYF | TGTGCCAGCAGCCTAACAGGGAACGAGCAGTACTTC
. | TRBJ2-3 | . | TRBV4-3 | CASSLNLGTPTDTQYF | TGCGCCAGCAGCCTTAATCTCGGGACTCCGACAGATACGCAGTATTTT
TRBD1 | TRBJ2-2 | few | TRBV6-2/TRBV6-3 | CASSRDSLTNTGELFF | TGTGCCAGCAGTAGGGACAGTCTAACGAACACCGGGGAGCTGTTTTTT
TRBD1 | TRBJ2-2 | few | TRBV28 | CASSPSDRGPTGELFF | TGTGCCAGCAGTCCCTCGGACAGGGGGCCAACCGGGGAGCTGTTTTTT
TRBD1 | TRBJ2-5 | . | TRBV10-3 | CAISSATGGDETQYF | TGTGCCATCAGCTCCGCGACAGGGGGAGATGAGACCCAGTACTTC
TRBD2 | TRBJ2-7 | few | TRBV5-4 | CASSVSGHSSYEQYF | TGTGCCAGCAGCGTTAGCGGGCATAGCTCCTACGAGCAGTACTTC
. | TRBJ2-7 | . | TRBV19 | CASSALSVPSYEQYF | TGTGCCAGTAGTGCCCTTAGCGTTCCCTCCTACGAGCAGTACTTC
. | TRBJ2-7 | . | TRBV6-5 | CASSSPIGDEQYF | TGTGCCAGCAGTTCCCCGATAGGAGACGAGCAGTACTTC
. | TRBJ1-1 | . | TRBV27 | CASSLSRSNTEAFF | TGTGCCAGCAGTTTATCGAGATCAAACACTGAAGCTTTCTTT
. | TRBJ2-2 | . | TRBV30 | CASRSGNKNTGELFF | TGTGCCTCCCGGTCGGGTAACAAGAACACCGGGGAGCTGTTTTTT
TRBD2 | TRBJ2-3 | . | TRBV5-4 | CASSGTKSGRSTDTQYF | TGTGCCAGCAGCGGTACAAAAAGCGGGAGGTCCACAGATACGCAGTATTTT
. | TRBJ2-5 | . | TRBV11-2 | CASSLSQTGAKYF | TGTGCCAGCAGCTTAAGCCAGACAGGTGCCAAGTACTTC
. | TRBJ2-3 | . | TRBV11-3 | CASSSLSEDTQYF | TGTGCCAGCAGCTCCCTTTCGGAGGATACGCAGTATTTT
. | TRBJ2-2 | . | TRBV9 | CASSPSANTGELFF | TGTGCCAGCAGCCCGAGCGCGAACACCGGGGAGCTGTTTTTT
TRBD1 | TRBJ1-2 | . | TRBV19 | CASSPRGRGNGYTF | TGTGCCAGTAGTCCCCGCGGCAGGGGGAATGGCTACACCTTC
. | TRBJ2-5 | . | TRBV18 | CASSPQKQAETQYF | TGTGCCAGCTCACCACAAAAGCAGGCAGAGACCCAGTACTTC
. | TRBJ1-1 | . | TRBV6-5 | CASSPGGGKAFF | TGTGCCAGCAGCCCCGGCGGGGGAAAAGCTTTCTTT
TRBD1 | TRBJ1-4 | . | TRBV19 | CASTPDRAGTNEKLFF | TGTGCCAGTACCCCGGACAGGGCAGGAACTAATGAAAAACTGTTTTTT
. | TRBJ2-1 | . | TRBV15 | CATSREPRADNEQFF | TGTGCCACCAGCAGGGAGCCCAGGGCCGACAATGAGCAGTTCTTC
TRBD2 | TRBJ2-3 | . | TRBV19 | CATQRTSGRGTDTQYF | TGTGCCACCCAACGGACTAGCGGGAGGGGCACAGATACGCAGTATTTT
TRBD2 | TRBJ2-4 | . | TRBV3-1/TRBV3-2 | CASSPTWAGENIQYF | TGTGCCAGCAGCCCTACATGGGCGGGGGAAAACATTCAGTACTTC
. | TRBJ1-4 | . | TRBV6-2/TRBV6-3 | CASSYSREPPREKLFF | TGTGCCAGCAGTTACTCGAGAGAGCCACCACGCGAAAAACTGTTTTTT
. | TRBJ1-4 | . | TRBV28 | CASSSRTAGGTNEKLFF | TGTGCCAGCAGTTCCCGGACAGCGGGGGGAACTAATGAAAAACTGTTTTTT
. | TRBJ1-2 | . | TRBV7-9 | CASSPGEYGYTF | TGTGCCAGCAGCCCAGGGGAGTATGGCTACACCTTC
. | TRBJ2-7 | . | TRBV6-5 | CASSSRDSKAYF | TGTGCCAGCAGCTCCCGGGACTCAAAGGCGTACTTC
TRBD2 | TRBJ2-3 | . | TRBV4-1 | CASRALGSGLATQYF | TGCGCCAGCAGAGCTCTGGGTAGCGGGCTCGCTACGCAGTATTTT
. | TRBJ2-2 | . | TRBV19 | CASSIGGETGELFF | TGTGCCAGTAGTATAGGGGGGGAGACAGGGGAGCTGTTTTTT
TRBD1 | TRBJ2-1 | . | TRBV25-1 | CASSPDRGTSEQFF | TGTGCCAGCAGTCCTGACAGGGGGACCAGTGAGCAGTTCTTC
. | TRBJ1-4 | once | TRBV28 | CASSFKGIRDEKLFF | TGTGCCAGCAGTTTCAAGGGGATAAGGGATGAAAAACTGTTTTTT
. | TRBJ1-1 | . | TRBV5-1 | CASSLRGVNTEAFF | TGCGCCAGCAGCCTGCGGGGGGTGAACACTGAAGCTTTCTTT
. | TRBJ1-1 | . | TRBV20-1 | CSATGQTEAFF | TGCAGTGCTACGGGACAAACTGAAGCTTTCTTT
. | TRBJ2-6 | . | TRBV30 | CASSSRGFSSGANVLTF | TGTGCCTCATCTAGCCGGGGGTTTAGCTCTGGGGCCAACGTCCTGACTTTC
TRBD1 | TRBJ1-4 | . | TRBV28 | CASTGTGTNEKLFF | TGTGCCAGCACCGGGACAGGGACTAATGAAAAACTGTTTTTT
. | TRBJ2-3 | . | TRBV6-5 | CASSYGLVGATDTQYF | TGTGCCAGCAGTTACGGGCTAGTGGGGGCCACAGATACGCAGTATTTT